The 32 T cell receptor beta chains below all came from one sample that was sequenced in a study of blood T cell repertoires in COVID-19. Profiling relied on immunoSEQ multiplex PCR, and the TCRdb table lists in-frame clones only, not all of them. Of approximately 220,000 clones detected, roughly 85% appear once; the ten largest clones hold 2.5% to 3%. The sequenced material came from peripheral blood. The receptors come from a woman aged 40 to 55 with active or convalescent COVID-19.

The chain links TRBV10-3 to TRBJ2-5; the D gene is possibly TRBD2 (6 bases). Germline lookup yields CDR1 ENHRY and CDR2 SYGVKD. V was clipped by 0 bases and J by 3 bases, with 17 bases between them. The CDR3 spans 17 residues. The CDR3 DNA reads TGTGCCATCAGTGAGTCGATTCTAGCTGGAGGGGAAGAGACCCAGTACTTC. This encodes CAISESILAGGEETQYF.

The chain has TRBV28 and TRBJ1-4; D ambiguous. The CDR3 is 15 residues long. The germline gives CDR1 MDHEN, CDR2 SYDVKM. Trimming stripped 3 bases from V and 4 bases from J, with 12 bases between. The DNA of the CDR3 is TGTGCCAGCAGTTTGGGCTGGTACTTTAATGAAAAACTGTTTTTT. Translated, it gives CASSLGWYFNEKLFF.

The rearrangement links TRBV7-8 to TRBJ2-5; D might be TRBD1 (5 bases). V lost 4 bases to trimming and J lost 2 bases, with 8 bases between them. The germline V gene has CDR1 SGHVS and CDR2 FQNEAQ. This CDR3 has 13 amino acids. The CDR3 DNA reads as TGTGCCAGCAGCTATCAGGGTCAAGAGACCCAGTACTTC. This sequence encodes CASSYQGQETQYF.

This clone was observed a single time. The gene calls are TRBV19 and TRBJ2-1; the D gene is possibly TRBD2 (7 bases). This CDR3 spans 15 amino acids. Looked up from germline, CDR1 is LNHDA and CDR2 is SQIVND (reference sequence). Trimming removed 3 bases from V and 2 bases from J, with 11 bases in between. CDR3 sequence reads: CASSMGGGPYNEQFF. The CDR3 nucleotides are TGTGCCAGTAGTATGGGAGGGGGGCCCTACAATGAGCAGTTCTTC.

This chain links TRBV27 with TRBJ2-1, with TRBD2 identical over 11 bases. From germline, CDR1 is MNHEY and CDR2 SMNVEV (reference sequence). The CDR3 consists of 15 residues. J gave up 6 bases and V 6 bases, and 7 bases lay outside the gene matches. CDR3 amino acids: CASSPLAGGLNEQFF. CDR3 in DNA: TGTGCCAGCAGCCCCCTAGCGGGGGGCCTCAATGAGCAGTTCTTC.

This sequence joins TRBV9 and TRBJ1-1, with a tentative D call TRBD1 (6 bases). V was pared by 7 bases and J by 6 bases, with 16 bases between. The V gene's germline CDR1 is SGDLS and CDR2 YYNGEE. The CDR3 consists of 13 residues. CDR3: CASGDSGVAEAFF. Here the CDR3 DNA reads TGTGCCAGCGGTGATTCAGGGGTCGCTGAAGCTTTCTTT.

The rearrangement links TRBV2 to TRBJ1-2; TRBD1 might be the D (5 bases). The CDR3 sequence is 14 residues long. V lost 5 bases and J lost 4, with 14 bases in between. In germline, CDR1 is SNHLY, CDR2 FYNNEI. The CDR3 DNA is TGTGCCAGCAGTAGAGGCGGGGGGAGCTATGGCTACACCTTC. Amino acids: CASSRGGGSYGYTF.

The chain couples TRBV4-1 to TRBJ2-7, with D perhaps matching TRBD2 (5 bases). The CDR3 consists of 15 residues. Germline V lookup: CDR1 MGHRA, CDR2 YSYEKL. V was shortened by 0 bases and J by 0 bases, with 9 bases between the two germline ends. This CDR3 is CASSQDTGSSYEQYF. The CDR3 nucleotides read TGCGCCAGCAGCCAAGATACGGGGAGCTCCTACGAGCAGTACTTC.

J is TRBJ2-3 and V is TRBV4-1; the D gene is possibly TRBD2 (6 bases). V lost 3 bases and J lost 0, with 13 bases in between. CDR3 length equals 16 residues. Germline assignment: CDR1 MGHRA and CDR2 YSYEKL. CDR3: CASSHPKRASTDTQYF. The CDR3 DNA reads as TGCGCCAGCAGCCACCCTAAGCGGGCGAGCACAGATACGCAGTATTTT.

The chain employs TRBV11-3 and TRBJ1-2, with a weak D call TRBD1 (5 bases). CDR3 size: 16 residues. CDR1 is SGHNT, CDR2 YENEEA, per germline. The V and J ends lost 0 bases and 0 bases respectively, with 11 bases between them. CDR3 residues: CASSLEGRNSNYGYTF. The DNA of the CDR3 is TGTGCCAGCAGCTTAGAGGGGCGCAACTCTAACTATGGCTACACCTTC. Variable domain in full (rest from reference TRBV11-3 and TRBJ1-2): EAGVVQSPRYKIIEKKQPVAFWCNPISGHNTLYWYLQNLGQGPELLIRYENEEAVDDSQLPKDRFSAERLKGVDSTLKIQPAELGDSAVYLCASSLEGRNSNYGYTFGSGTRLTVV.

The rearrangement joins TRBV2 to TRBJ1-2, with 7 nucleotides matching TRBD1. The germline V gene encodes CDR1 SNHLY and CDR2 FYNNEI. The length of the CDR3 is 12 residues. The junction had 2 bases not matched to a gene; V was cut back by 3 bases and J by 7 bases. CDR3 in amino acids: CASSDTGAGYTF. CDR3 nucleotides: TGTGCCAGCAGTGATACAGGGGCTGGCTACACCTTC. The full variable domain, its missing parts supplied by reference TRBV2 and TRBJ1-2, is EPEVTQTPSHQVTQMGQEVILRCVPISNHLYFYWYRQILGQKVEFLVSFYNNEISEKSEIFDDQFSVERPDGSNFTLKIRSTKLEDSAMYFCASSDTGAGYTFGSGTRLTVV.

V and J are TRBV3-1 (or the pseudogene TRBV3-2) and TRBJ1-2; no clear D. From germline, CDR1 is LGHDT and CDR2 YNNKEL (reference sequence). The V end was cut by 0 bases, the J end by 1 base, with 6 bases between. CDR3 length: 14 amino acids. The CDR3: CASSQEGSNYGYTF. CDR3 nucleotides: TGTGCCAGCAGCCAAGAGGGCAGTAACTATGGCTACACCTTC.

The table lists this clone with a count of one. This chain connects TRBV19 to TRBJ1-3; D gene uncertain. This CDR3 comprises 15 residues. Germline V CDR1 and CDR2: LNHDA, SQIVND (reference sequence). V lost 7 bases to trimming and J lost 2 bases, with 15 bases between them. CDR3 loop: CASTPSVAAGNTIYF. The CDR3 DNA reads as TGTGCCAGTACCCCTTCCGTCGCGGCTGGAAACACCATATATTTT.

The chain couples TRBV18 to TRBJ1-1; a possible D gene is TRBD1 (6 bases). Germline-derived CDR1 and CDR2 are KGHSH and LQKENI. V dropped 3 bases and J dropped 0 bases, with 11 bases sitting between them. The CDR3 contains 15 residues. In DNA form, the CDR3 reads TGTGCCAGCTCACCTACGGACAGCCTGAACACTGAAGCTTTCTTT. Residues: CASSPTDSLNTEAFF.

This chain uses TRBV7-9 with TRBJ1-1; tentative D call: TRBD1 (6 bases). The germline V and J ends were trimmed by 6 bases and 1 base, with 9 bases remaining between them. The CDR3 spans 13 residues. Germline lookup yields CDR1 SEHNR and CDR2 FQNEAQ (reference sequence). The CDR3 region has the DNA TGTGCCAGCAGAGGGGGTGGGAACACTGAAGCTTTCTTT. Protein sequence: CASRGGGNTEAFF.

This chain links TRBV6-5 with TRBJ2-5; TRBD1 aligns across 7 bases. Germline-derived CDR1 and CDR2 are MNHEY and SVGAGI. The CDR3 runs to 15 residues. The V gene end was trimmed by 7 bases and the J gene end by 7 bases; junction bases not matched to a gene: 15. CDR3 sequence reads: CASIADRQGVGTQYF. The CDR3 DNA is TGTGCCAGCATCGCCGACCGACAGGGTGTTGGGACCCAGTACTTC.

The V and J genes are TRBV10-2 and TRBJ1-5; TRBD1 is a possible D gene (5 bases). CDR3 size: 13 residues. Germline CDR1 is WSHSY and CDR2 is SAAADI. V lost 11 bases, J lost 9 bases, and 20 bases lay in between. The CDR3 loop reads CAAGAGEKLPQHF. The CDR3 DNA sequence: TGCGCCGCCGGAGCGGGGGAGAAGTTGCCCCAGCATTTT.

This sequence joins TRBV18 and TRBJ1-3; D is possibly TRBD1 (5 bases). Germline loops: CDR1 KGHSH, CDR2 LQKENI. Trimming took off 6 bases at V and 3 bases at J, with 9 bases between the two ends. The CDR3 is 13 amino acids. The CDR3 bases are TGTGCCAGCTCTTCAGGGATTGGAAACACCATATATTTT. Protein: CASSSGIGNTIYF.

This clone was counted only a few times. CDR3 loop: CASSPTGIEDNSPLHF. CDR3 DNA: TGTGCCAGCAGCCCCACAGGGATTGAGGATAATTCACCCCTCCACTTT. This chain connects TRBV4-2 to TRBJ1-6; D is perhaps TRBD1 (6 bases). V lost 4 bases and J 5 bases, leaving 15 bases between the germline ends. CDR1 and CDR2 (germline): LGHNA, YNFKEQ. The CDR3 is 16 amino acids.

In nucleotides, the CDR3 is TGTGCCAGCAGTCCAGGGGGCCGTGCTGAAGCTTTCTTT. It translates to CASSPGGRAEAFF. The V and J genes are TRBV28 and TRBJ1-1; 8 nucleotides match TRBD1. The V gene's germline CDR1 is MDHEN and CDR2 SYDVKM. V lost 5 bases, J lost 6 bases, and 5 bases stayed unmatched. The CDR3 is made up of 13 amino acids.

This chain connects TRBV5-6 to TRBJ1-2, with D unresolved. Germline-derived CDR1 and CDR2 are SGHDT and YYEEEE. The CDR3 runs 14 residues. Trimming stripped 2 bases from V and 4 bases from J, with 12 bases between. CDR3 region: CASSLLVAGYGYTF. CDR3 sequence (DNA): TGTGCCAGCAGCTTACTCGTGGCGGGCTATGGCTACACCTTC.

The chain combines TRBV15 with TRBJ1-2; 10 positions match TRBD1. V lost 4 bases, J lost 8 bases, and 10 bases stayed unmatched. Looked up from germline, CDR1 is LNHNV and CDR2 is YYDKDF (reference sequence). The CDR3 length is 15 residues. Here the CDR3 DNA reads TGTGCCACCAGCATCGACGGACAGGGGGTTTCCGGCTACACCTTC. This sequence encodes CATSIDGQGVSGYTF.

This clone has just one count. The rearrangement uses TRBV14 and TRBJ1-1; D possibly corresponds to TRBD1 (6 bases). V gave up 4 bases and J gave up 3 bases, with 18 bases separating them. This CDR3 comprises 16 residues. CDR1 and CDR2 (germline): SGHDN, FVKESK. CDR3 region: CASSRVRGRGDTEAFF. The CDR3 bases are TGTGCCAGCAGCCGCGTTCGAGGGAGGGGGGACACTGAAGCTTTCTTT. The variable domain in full, completed from reference TRBV14 and TRBJ1-1, reads EAGVTQFPSHSVIEKGQTVTLRCDPISGHDNLYWYRRVMGKEIKFLLHFVKESKQDESGMPNNRFLAERTGGTYSTLKVQPAELEDSGVYFCASSRVRGRGDTEAFFGQGTRLTVV.

The chain joins TRBV24-1 to TRBJ1-1; weak D call: TRBD1 (5 bases). CDR1 KGHDR and CDR2 SFDVKD come from the germline V gene. V was shortened by 3 bases and J by 2 bases, with 12 bases between the two germline ends. CDR3 size: 15 residues. The CDR3 DNA reads as TGTGCCACCAGTGATGGCCAGGGAAGAAACACTGAAGCTTTCTTT. Protein: CATSDGQGRNTEAFF.

V usage is TRBV7-2 and J usage is TRBJ1-5, with a possible D match to TRBD1 (5 bases). Germline V gene data show CDR1 as SGHTA and CDR2 as FQGNSA. The germline V and J ends were trimmed by 1 base and 0 bases, with 7 bases remaining between them. This CDR3 has 15 amino acids. The CDR3 loop is CASSLEGNSNQPQHF. The CDR3 nucleotides read TGTGCCAGCAGCTTAGAGGGGAATAGCAATCAGCCCCAGCATTTT.

A single count supports this clone. The chain has TRBV6-5 and TRBJ1-5; possibly TRBD1 for D (5 bases). This CDR3 spans 14 amino acids. Germline CDR1 reads MNHEY; CDR2 reads SVGAGI. Trimming took off 6 bases at V and 6 bases at J, with 15 bases between the two ends. The CDR3 DNA is TGTGCCAGCAGCCTCGACAGAGAGAGTCAGCCCCAGCATTTT. It translates to CASSLDRESQPQHF.

CDR3 region: CASGLDSRRNTIYF. CDR3 coding DNA: TGTGCTAGTGGCCTCGACAGCCGACGGAACACCATATATTTT. The J gene is TRBJ1-3, the V gene TRBV12-5; TRBD1 might be the D (5 bases). This CDR3 is built from 14 residues. Per germline, CDR1 LGHNT and CDR2 FRNRAP. Trimming took 6 bases from V and 7 from J, leaving 16 bases between them. Full variable domain (outside the CDR3, taken from reference TRBV12-5 and TRBJ1-3): DARVTQTPRHKVTEMGQEVTMRCQPILGHNTVFWYRQTMMQGLELLAYFRNRAPLDDSGMPKDRFSAEMPDATLATLKIQPSEPRDSAVYFCASGLDSRRNTIYFGEGSWLTVV.

This clone was recorded a few times. The chain carries TRBV11-3 and TRBJ2-2, with TRBD2 matching 10 bases. This CDR3 spans 15 amino acids. The germline V gene has CDR1 SGHNT and CDR2 YENEEA. The V segment lost 3 bases and the J segment 7 bases; nucleotides outside the gene matches: 5. The CDR3, as DNA: TGTGCCAGCAGCTTCCTAGCGGGGGCCAACGGGGAGCTGTTTTTT. As protein: CASSFLAGANGELFF.

In DNA form, the CDR3 reads TGTGCCACCAGTGATTTAGGGACTAGCGGGGACAATGAGCAGTTCTTC. This codes for CATSDLGTSGDNEQFF. This chain links TRBV24-1 with TRBJ2-1; 13 bases align to TRBD2. V was clipped by 1 base and J by 5 bases; unmatched bases: 1. Germline V lookup: CDR1 KGHDR, CDR2 SFDVKD. The CDR3 sequence is 16 residues long.

By share, this clone counts as medium-sized (0.01 to 0.1%). This specimen includes other DNA sequences encoding the same CDR3. V gene TRBV7-9 combines with J gene TRBJ1-1; TRBD1 is a possible D gene (6 bases). The CDR3 totals 15 residues. Trimming left V 1 base short and J 0 bases short, with 9 bases between. From germline, CDR1 is SEHNR and CDR2 FQNEAQ (reference sequence). The CDR3 sequence is CASSLEQGLNTEAFF. CDR3 nucleotide sequence: TGTGCCAGCAGCTTAGAACAGGGATTGAACACTGAAGCTTTCTTT.

The chain employs TRBV9 and TRBJ2-1, with 8 nucleotides matching TRBD1. The CDR3 is 17 residues long. In germline, CDR1 is SGDLS, CDR2 YYNGEE. Unmatched junction bases numbered 8, after V lost 0 bases and J lost 3 bases. The CDR3 spells CASSVESQGAYYNEQFF. The CDR3 DNA reads TGTGCCAGCAGCGTAGAGTCCCAGGGGGCATACTACAATGAGCAGTTCTTC.

The DNA of the CDR3 is TGTGCCAGCAGCTTAGGCCTAGCAATCGTAGATACGCAGTATTTT. Protein: CASSLGLAIVDTQYF. V gene TRBV11-2 combines with J gene TRBJ2-3; TRBD2 might be the D (5 bases). Germline V CDR1 and CDR2: SGHAT, FQNNGV. Trimming shortened V by 1 base and J by 5 bases, and 13 bases separated the two germline ends. This CDR3 comprises 15 residues.